The 21 T cell receptor beta chains presented below share a single source sample, sequenced in a study of regulatory T cells in long-lasting Graves disease. iRepertoire HTBI primers and Arm-PCR of CDR3 regions built TCR beta libraries. From the multiplex PCR reads, TCRdb called clonotypes with MiXCR, one entry per CDR3 protein. The sample lists roughly 450,000 distinct CDR3 sequences; about a quarter were seen once. Time point specified: persistent/refractory GD, antithyroid drugs over 5 years with positive TRAb. PBMCs provided the RNA from which the TCR library was made. The sample consisted of peripheral blood mononuclear cells (PBMCs), taken when the disease was refractory, from a patient treated with antithyroid drugs. These receptor sequences come from a female donor with Graves disease.

This clonotype was picked up one time. Given a much more abundant clone one base away, this may be a read error. The V gene is TRBV6-2 or TRBV6-3, the J gene TRBJ2-7; 8 bases agree with TRBD1. This CDR3 spans 14 amino acids. Germline V lookup: CDR1 MNHEY, CDR2 SVGEGT. V lost 6 bases and J lost 6; bases outside the gene matches: 10. The CDR3 reads CASRFNDRGSEQYF. The CDR3 DNA sequence: TGTGCCAGCAGGTTTAACGACAGGGGAAGCGAGCAGTACTTC.

This clonotype has just a few counts. The chain is built from TRBV20-1 and TRBJ2-2, with D possibly being TRBD1 (5 bases). Deletions cut 0 bases from V and 3 bases from J, with 11 bases between. The germline CDR1 and CDR2 sequences are DFQATT and SNEGSKA (reference sequence). The CDR3 spans 15 residues. CDR3: CSARDRDRDTGELFF. The CDR3 bases are TGCAGTGCTAGAGACAGGGATCGCGACACCGGGGAGCTGTTTTTT.

In its sample, this clonotype was seen a few times. The chain links TRBV12-3 or TRBV12-4 to TRBJ2-1, with D hard to call. The V gene lost 3 bases and the J gene lost 7 bases, with 10 bases spanning the gap. The CDR3 spans 13 residues. Written as DNA, the CDR3 is TGTGCCAGCAGTTTCATACCCTTTAATGAGCAGTTCTTC. Its translation is CASSFIPFNEQFF.

This clonotype was seen many times. The chain has TRBV6-1 and TRBJ2-7, with a weak D call TRBD1 (6 bases). The V gene's germline CDR1 is MNHNS and CDR2 SASEGT. V dropped 6 bases and J dropped 1 base, with 10 bases sitting between them. This CDR3 has 13 amino acids. This CDR3 is CASRQQGSYEQYF. CDR3 DNA: TGTGCCAGCAGACAACAGGGTTCCTACGAGCAGTACTTC.

The chain combines TRBV2 with TRBJ2-3; 8 bases agree with TRBD2. J lost 2 bases, V lost 1 base, and 2 bases had no gene match. Looked up from germline, CDR1 is SNHLY and CDR2 is FYNNEI. This CDR3 contains 15 residues. The DNA of the CDR3 is TGTGCCAGCAGTGAAGGCGGGAGGACCACAGATACGCAGTATTTT. It encodes CASSEGGRTTDTQYF.

This clonotype was recorded a few times. The CDR3 DNA reads as TGTGCCAGCAGCCACCTCACTGAAGCTTTCTTT. Protein sequence: CASSHLTEAFF. The chain combines TRBV14 with TRBJ1-1; D gene unclear. Germline CDR1 SGHDN, CDR2 FVKESK. The CDR3 is 11 amino acids. V was trimmed by 3 bases and J by 4 bases, leaving 3 bases between them.

The rearrangement uses TRBV6-1 and TRBJ2-2; 8 bases map to TRBD2. V lost 4 bases and J lost 3; bases outside the gene matches: 1. The germline gives CDR1 MNHNS, CDR2 SASEGT. The CDR3 spans 14 residues. The CDR3, as DNA: TGTGCCAGCAGTGTGACTAGCGACACCGGGGAGCTGTTTTTT. Translation gives CASSVTSDTGELFF.

This clonotype was seen at least ten times. The rearrangement joins TRBV2 to TRBJ1-5; D is perhaps TRBD1 (5 bases). Germline lookup yields CDR1 SNHLY and CDR2 FYNNEI. Trimming left V 4 bases short and J 5 bases short, with 9 bases between. The CDR3 spans 13 residues. CDR3 residues: CASSGGKDQPQHF. The CDR3, as DNA: TGTGCCAGCAGTGGGGGGAAGGATCAGCCCCAGCATTTT. The full variable domain, completed using reference TRBV2 and TRBJ1-5, is EPEVTQTPSHQVTQMGQEVILRCVPISNHLYFYWYRQILGQKVEFLVSFYNNEISEKSEIFDDQFSVERPDGSNFTLKIRSTKLEDSAMYFCASSGGKDQPQHFGDGTRLSIL.

V usage is TRBV6-2 or TRBV6-3 and J usage is TRBJ2-7; maybe TRBD2 (6 bases). Germline-derived CDR1 and CDR2 are MNHEY and SVGEGT. V was pared by 2 bases and J by 5 bases, with 16 bases between. This CDR3 contains 15 residues. Here the CDR3 DNA reads TGTGCCAGCAGTTACGTCGGGGGTGGAAGGGACGAGCAGTACTTC. Translated: CASSYVGGGRDEQYF.

The gene calls are TRBV11-2 and TRBJ2-7; D remains unclear. The CDR3 is made up of 13 amino acids. Germline-derived CDR1 and CDR2 are SGHAT and FQNNGV. V was shortened by 3 bases and J by 2 bases, with 8 bases between the two germline ends. CDR3 sequence (DNA): TGTGCCAGCAGCTTCCCCCGGACCTACGAGCAGTACTTC. Translation gives CASSFPRTYEQYF.

This clonotype has just a few counts. CDR3 coding DNA: TGTGCCAGCAGTCGGACGTACCGCTCCTACGAGCAGTACTTC. It yields the protein CASSRTYRSYEQYF. The rearrangement uses TRBV2 and TRBJ2-7; D is unclear. CDR3 size: 14 residues. V lost 5 bases and J 0 bases, leaving 11 bases between the germline ends. Germline V gives CDR1 SNHLY, CDR2 FYNNEI.

This clonotype showed up just a few times. Given a much more abundant clone one base away, this may be a read error. The rearrangement uses TRBV7-8 and TRBJ2-7; TRBD1 matches 7 bases. Germline V CDR1 and CDR2: SGHVS, FQNEAQ. This CDR3 has 13 amino acids. The CDR3 region has the DNA TGTGCCAGCAGCTTCGACAGGGCTTACGAGCAGTGCTTC. Translated, it gives CASSFDRAYEQCF.

This clonotype has a count of ten or more. The chain carries TRBV20-1 and TRBJ2-5; D remains unclear. Germline CDR1 is DFQATT and CDR2 is SNEGSKA (reference sequence). Between the trimmed V and J ends, which lost 2 bases and 1 base, there was a span of 14 bases. The CDR3 runs 15 residues. Here the CDR3 reads CSARLPSLPQETQYF. In nucleotides, the CDR3 is TGCAGTGCTAGACTTCCTAGTCTACCCCAAGAGACCCAGTACTTC.

This clonotype was counted many times. The rearrangement joins TRBV18 to TRBJ1-4; no reliable D call. V was trimmed by 0 bases and J by 5 bases, leaving 4 bases between them. The germline V gene encodes CDR1 KGHSH and CDR2 LQKENI. This CDR3 contains 13 residues. The CDR3 DNA is TGTGCCAGCTCACCACCTTCGAATGAAAAACTGTTTTTT. Translation gives CASSPPSNEKLFF.

The J gene is TRBJ1-4, the V gene TRBV11-2; 7 positions agree with TRBD1. Germline V gene data show CDR1 as SGHAT and CDR2 as FQNNGV. Germline trimming cut 7 bases from V and 8 bases from J; bases unmatched to any gene: 13. The CDR3 extends over 15 amino acids. The CDR3 loop reads CASTPLGRGLEKLFF. CDR3 in DNA: TGTGCCAGCACCCCCCTCGGGAGGGGGCTCGAAAAACTGTTTTTT. Supplemented by reference TRBV11-2 and TRBJ1-4, the full variable domain reads EAGVAQSPRYKIIEKRQSVAFWCNPISGHATLYWYQQILGQGPKLLIQFQNNGVVDDSQLPKDRFSAERLKGVDSTLKIQPAKLEDSAVYLCASTPLGRGLEKLFFGSGTQLSVL.

This clonotype has only a few counts. This chain uses TRBV5-6 with TRBJ2-7, with a possible D match to TRBD2 (6 bases). Germline loops: CDR1 SGHDT, CDR2 YYEEEE. This CDR3 comprises 18 residues. V lost 1 base to trimming and J lost 0 bases, with 20 bases between them. In DNA form, the CDR3 reads TGTGCCAGCAGCTTGCTCATCGGGACTGGACTACCCTCCTACGAGCAGTACTTC. Translated: CASSLLIGTGLPSYEQYF.

Comment on this clonotype: This sequence may be a read error, since a much larger clone differs from it by one base. The J gene is TRBJ1-1, the V gene TRBV30; D is unresolved. Germline V lookup: CDR1 GTSNPN, CDR2 SVGIG (reference sequence). Deletions cut 4 bases from V and 0 bases from J, with 9 bases between. The CDR3 consists of 13 residues. For the CDR3, the DNA is TGTGCCTGGAATCCCCAGGTGAACACTGAAGCTTTCTTT. The encoded protein is CAWNPQVNTEAFF.

This clonotype was detected many times. The chain links TRBV3-1 to TRBJ1-1; 7 bases align to TRBD1. V lost 0 bases, J lost 7 bases, and 2 bases stayed unmatched. CDR3 length: 13 residues. Germline assignment: CDR1 LGHDT and CDR2 YNNKEL (reference sequence). The CDR3: CASSQDWDSEAFF. DNA for the CDR3: TGTGCCAGCAGCCAAGATTGGGACAGTGAAGCTTTCTTT.

This rearrangement joins TRBV5-1 to TRBJ2-3; 8 bases map to TRBD2. The CDR3 is 15 amino acids. The junction had 6 bases not matched to a gene; V was cut back by 4 bases and J by 2 bases. Germline lookup yields CDR1 SGHRS and CDR2 YFSETQ. CDR3 residues: CASSGSGTFTDTQYF. In DNA form, the CDR3 reads TGCGCCAGCAGCGGTAGCGGGACATTCACAGATACGCAGTATTTT. The entire variable domain, with the rest obtained from reference TRBV5-1 and TRBJ2-3, is as follows: KAGVTQTPRYLIKTRGQQVTLSCSPISGHRSVSWYQQTPGQGLQFLFEYFSETQRNKGNFPGRFSGRQFSNSRSEMNVSTLELGDSALYLCASSGSGTFTDTQYFGPGTRLTVL.

This clonotype showed up just a few times. V gene TRBV5-1 combines with J gene TRBJ1-2; tentatively, D is TRBD1 (6 bases). Trimming stripped 0 bases from V and 3 bases from J, with 9 bases between. This CDR3 contains 14 residues. Germline V gene lookup returns CDR1 SGHRS and CDR2 YFSETQ. The CDR3 coding sequence is TGCGCCAGCAGCTTGGACAGGGCTGACTATGGCTACACCTTC. This encodes CASSLDRADYGYTF.

This clonotype was seen repeatedly, ten times or more. CDR3 bases: TGTGCCAGCAGTGCGAACGGGATCTTTCTGGCCTACACCTTC. Its translation: CASSANGIFLAYTF. V is TRBV28 and J is TRBJ1-2; D is uncertain. Trimming removed 5 bases at V and 10 bases at J, with 20 bases between. The CDR3 runs 14 residues. Looked up from germline, CDR1 is MDHEN and CDR2 is SYDVKM.